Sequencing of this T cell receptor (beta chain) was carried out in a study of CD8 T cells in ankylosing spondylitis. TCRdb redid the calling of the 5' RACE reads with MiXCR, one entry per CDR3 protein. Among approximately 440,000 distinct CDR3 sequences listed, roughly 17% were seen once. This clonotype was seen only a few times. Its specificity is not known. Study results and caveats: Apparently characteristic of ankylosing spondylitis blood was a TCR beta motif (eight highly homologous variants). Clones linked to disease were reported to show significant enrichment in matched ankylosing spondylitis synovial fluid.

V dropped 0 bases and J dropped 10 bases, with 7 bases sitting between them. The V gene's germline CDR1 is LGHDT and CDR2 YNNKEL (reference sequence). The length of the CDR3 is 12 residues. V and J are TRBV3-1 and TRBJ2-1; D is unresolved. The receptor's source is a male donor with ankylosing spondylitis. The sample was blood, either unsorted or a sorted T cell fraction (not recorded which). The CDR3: CASSQDSREQFF. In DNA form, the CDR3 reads TGTGCCAGCAGCCAAGATTCGAGGGAGCAGTTCTTC.